This record looks at one TCR beta chain sequence and its context. The specificity of this receptor is unknown. Base qualities are not provided; no much larger clone lies one nucleotide away. Using the deep immunoSEQ assay, TCR CDR3 regions were amplified from genomic DNA by multiplex PCR. Extracted genomic DNA from each cell subset was distributed evenly across all wells of several immunoSEQ 96-well plates, and each plate was treated as a replicate. For sorted subsets, roughly 200 ng genomic DNA, equal to 30,000 to 35,000 T cell genomes, was loaded into each replicate PCR. Purified libraries were quantified with a Qubit 3.0 fluorometer, sized on a Bioanalyzer 2100, and re-quantified with the KAPA Library Quantification kit. Every immunoSEQ 96-well plate was sequenced on a separate single-read 150-cycle Illumina NextSeq 550 flow cell. As for the original processing: The immunoSEQ output contained only junctional sequences without quality scores, so filtering could not match that applied to full-length reads. To assign V/J genes and CDR3, sequences were annotated against IMGT germline references using PyIR, a Python wrapper for IgBLAST v1.9. Reads were removed for weak V/J assignments (E-value above 1e-6), missing CDR3, stop codons, out-of-frame junctions, or ambiguous translated residues. V3J clonotypes were defined by identical inferred V gene, J gene, and CDR3 amino acid sequence. The percentage overlap between two repertoires was calculated by dividing the number of shared unique clonotypes by the size of the smaller repertoire. RTK rarefaction, the Chao1 estimator, and Recon v2.1 estimates of unobserved clonotypes were used to assess repertoire richness. Generation probabilities were computed with OLGA for all TCRbeta clonotypes obtained by the gDNA method from several donors. TCRdb took this table from immuneACCESS and kept in-frame rearrangements with V and J called. Such tables lack part of the clones; where checked against another copy, unresolved V genes explain under half of the gap, and the rest is unexplained. The D gene and trimming were derived from the DNA, and the V and J assignments and clone size from that table. The sample yields about 730,000 clones; over 55% were counted once. The leading ten clones occupy roughly 1.8% of the sample.

The data were obtained in a study of shared clonotypes between healthy human individuals (TCRdb year 2020). With regard to the full study: The cohort included a few men and two women between 18 and 49 years of age. For each donor, three plates each were used for CD4 naive and CD4 memory, two plates were used for CD8 naive, and one plate was used for CD8 memory. The study deeply sequenced blood TCR repertoires of five healthy adults to estimate repertoire size and the extent of clonotype sharing between individuals. Different laboratories and diverse techniques were used to prepare libraries and sequence TCR repertoires, to increase sequencing depth and limit assay-specific biases. Each donor's leukapheresis produced roughly between roughly 0.9 and 9 billion PBMCs. The paper as a whole reports these results and caveats: Even with the large sequencing depth, rarefaction of the sorted-subset datasets indicated that sequencing was incomplete. Because the study included a small number of donors, the genetic and exposure-history diversity represented was limited. Higher generation probabilities were observed for clonotypes shared by all four sorted-subset donors than for non-shared clonotypes. Only blood was sampled, and tissue TCR repertoires likely differ from those in blood. Based on pairwise subsampling, the degree of clonotype sharing among donors was expected to be affected by sequencing depth. Naive subsets generally had larger estimated clonotype richness than memory subsets. Across four donors, approximately 4.6% of naive CD4, 3.5% of naive CD8, 2% to 2.5% of memory CD4, and about 0.4% of memory CD8 clonotypes were shared.

The donors were healthy, HIV-negative adults with no recently reported acute infections or vaccinations. Every donor was a Caucasian adult living in Nashville, Tennessee, USA. CD4+ T cells were enriched by magnetic negative selection; naive cells were then positively selected on CD45RA, and the negative fraction formed the memory subset. Blood was obtained by leukapheresis, after which PBMCs were separated by Ficoll-Histopaque density gradient centrifugation and cryopreserved in liquid nitrogen vapor phase. Purity and quantity of every magnetically sorted T cell population were checked by analytical flow cytometry. Genomic DNA was isolated from each sorted fraction and quantified by UV absorbance on a Nanodrop 2000c. The CDR3 numbers 18 residues from cysteine through phenylalanine. Of all the DNA, just the CDR3 is kept, 54 bases in frame from base 1. Trimming takes 3 bases off V and 0 bases off J; junction bases not matched to a gene: 12. Per the germline V gene, SGDLS is the CDR1 and YYNGEE is the CDR2.

Input material: memory CD4+ T cells sorted from blood. The cell subset or site tag for this specimen amounts to: CD45RA-negative fraction. This TCR was recovered from a woman younger than 45 in good health. Rearrangement joined TRBV9 to TRBJ1-3, with 7 bases in between that match TRBD1. The DNA sequence is given as TGTGCCAGCAGCGCCCGAAGCGGGGACAGCAACTCTGGAAACACCATATATTTT. Translated, it reads CASSARSGDSNSGNTIYF. When the CDR3 is completed using the reference TRBV9 and TRBJ1-3 genes on either side, the full variable domain is DSGVTQTPKHLITATGQRVTLRCSPRSGDLSVYWYQQSLDQGLQFLIQYYNGEERAKGNILERFSAQQFPDLHSELNLSSLELGDSALYFCASSARSGDSNSGNTIYFGEGSWLTVV.